Presented here are 10 T cell receptor beta chains from one specimen sequenced in a study of graft-versus-host responses after intestinal transplantation (dated by TCRdb to about 2021). Libraries were made using the immunoSEQ multiplex PCR assay. The source is immuneACCESS, and TCRdb retained only in-frame sequences with V and J called. Part of the clones is not carried over; for the studies checked, unresolved V genes explain less than half of this, and the remainder is unexplained. This sample comprises approximately 100,000 clones, 86% of them detected only once. The ten largest make up almost 1.5% of the sample. The sequencing used PBMCs, collected 255 days after intestinal transplant. Receptors originate from a human patient who received an intestinal transplant, so some T cells may come from the graft donor.

The genes are TRBV7-6 and TRBJ1-5; tentative D call: TRBD1 (5 bases). This CDR3 spans 15 amino acids. Trimming took 1 base from V and 2 from J, leaving 9 bases between them. The germline CDR1 and CDR2 sequences are SGHVS and FNYEAQ. Written as DNA, the CDR3 is TGTGCCAGCAGCTTAGGGGGGTATGGCAATCAGCCCCAGCATTTT. Translation: CASSLGGYGNQPQHF. Full variable domain (outside the CDR3, taken from reference TRBV7-6 and TRBJ1-5): GAGVSQSPRYKVTKRGQDVALRCDPISGHVSLYWYRQALGQGPEFLTYFNYEAQQDKSGLPNDRFSAERPEGSISTLTIQRTEQRDSAMYRCASSLGGYGNQPQHFGDGTRLSIL.

The chain uses TRBV7-3 and TRBJ2-4, with D maybe TRBD2 (5 bases). Between the trimmed V and J ends, which lost 5 bases and 6 bases, there was a span of 17 bases. The CDR3 contains 15 residues. CDR1 is SGHTA, CDR2 FQGTGA, per germline. The CDR3 bases are TGTGCCAGCAGCGTAGGAACCGCAGAGGGAAACATTCAGTACTTC. It translates to CASSVGTAEGNIQYF.

The chain employs TRBV28 and TRBJ1-1; no clear D gene. Trimming took 6 bases from V and 4 from J, leaving 18 bases between them. The length of the CDR3 is 15 residues. Germline-derived CDR1 and CDR2 are MDHEN and SYDVKM. CDR3 protein: CASSPPIRLGTEAFF. The CDR3 DNA is TGTGCCAGCAGCCCCCCGATCAGGTTGGGCACTGAAGCTTTCTTT.

The rearrangement uses TRBV7-9 and TRBJ1-1, with D hard to call. The CDR3 has 14 residues. V lost 0 bases to trimming and J lost 1 base, with 6 bases between them. The germline CDR1 and CDR2 sequences are SEHNR and FQNEAQ (reference sequence). The CDR3: CASSLAERNTEAFF. For the CDR3, the DNA is TGTGCCAGCAGCTTAGCGGAGAGGAACACTGAAGCTTTCTTT.

The rearrangement joins TRBV7-9 to TRBJ2-2, with D unclear. CDR1 is SEHNR, CDR2 FQNEAQ, per germline (reference sequence). This CDR3 comprises 15 residues. The V and J ends lost 2 bases and 1 base respectively, with 8 bases between them. The chain's CDR3 is CASSLRTLNTGELFF. The CDR3 nucleotides are TGTGCCAGCAGCTTAAGGACCTTGAACACCGGGGAGCTGTTTTTT.

The gene calls are TRBV19 and TRBJ2-7, with TRBD2 matching over 8 bases. This CDR3 contains 16 residues. V trimming: 5 bases; J trimming: 4 bases; junction bases outside the gene matches: 13. Germline V gene data show CDR1 as LNHDA and CDR2 as SQIVND (reference sequence). CDR3 nucleotide sequence: TGTGCCAGTAGTCCGTTAGCGGGAACAAGAATATACGAGCAGTACTTC. Its protein product is CASSPLAGTRIYEQYF.

J is TRBJ2-7 and V is TRBV25-1; perhaps TRBD1 as D (8 bases). CDR1 MGHDK and CDR2 SYGVNS come from the germline V gene. This CDR3 region has 14 residues. V lost 5 bases, J lost 2 bases, and 13 bases lay in between. The chain's CDR3 is CASSRTGRAYEQYF. Here the CDR3 DNA reads TGTGCCAGCAGTCGGACAGGGAGGGCCTACGAGCAGTACTTC.

The chain recombines TRBV15 with TRBJ2-7; 9 nucleotides line up with TRBD1. The trim removed 3 bases at V and 5 bases at J, leaving 8 bases unmatched. Germline loops: CDR1 LNHNV, CDR2 YYDKDF (reference sequence). The CDR3 is made up of 15 amino acids. The CDR3 loop reads CATSRETGGVDEQYF. The CDR3 DNA reads as TGTGCCACCAGCAGGGAAACAGGGGGCGTCGACGAGCAGTACTTC.

The chain employs TRBV5-6 and TRBJ1-2; D perhaps matches TRBD1 (6 bases). The CDR3 sequence is 19 residues long. Germline V lookup: CDR1 SGHDT, CDR2 YYEEEE. Between the trimmed V and J ends, which lost 1 base and 0 bases, there was a span of 22 bases. The CDR3 loop reads CASSLFFIGGQMTNYGYTF. CDR3 DNA: TGTGCCAGCAGCTTGTTTTTTATTGGGGGGCAAATGACTAACTATGGCTACACCTTC.

J is TRBJ1-2 and V is TRBV5-1; possible D gene TRBD1, 5 bases. Germline V CDR1 and CDR2: SGHRS, YFSETQ. The V and J ends lost 5 bases and 8 bases respectively, with 19 bases between them. CDR3 length equals 14 residues. In nucleotides, the CDR3 is TGCGCCAGCAGTTCGGGGCCAGGGCTGGAGGGCTACACCTTC. Protein: CASSSGPGLEGYTF. Based on the CDR3 plus reference TRBV5-1 and TRBJ1-2, the full variable domain is KAGVTQTPRYLIKTRGQQVTLSCSPISGHRSVSWYQQTPGQGLQFLFEYFSETQRNKGNFPGRFSGRQFSNSRSEMNVSTLELGDSALYLCASSSGPGLEGYTFGSGTRLTVV.